Below, 25 T cell receptor beta chains from the same sample are listed, as sequenced in a study of T cells in Graves' hyperthyroidism and ophthalmopathy. Amplified TCR beta CDR3 regions derived from RNA transcripts. The HTBI set primed first-round TCR CDR3 RT-PCR. TCRdb recomputed calls from the multiplex PCR reads with MiXCR, one row per CDR3 protein. The data show some 550,000 distinct CDR3 sequences, with more than 15% seen just once and 3% to 4% held by the top ten. Sample: blood. The receptor source for this set is a woman aged 40 to 49 with Graves' ophthalmopathy.

At least ten counts were recorded for this clonotype. This rearrangement joins TRBV7-9 to TRBJ1-3; D not certain. V was trimmed by 5 bases and J by 2 bases, leaving 7 bases between them. Germline V gene data show CDR1 as SEHNR and CDR2 as FQNEAQ (reference sequence). The CDR3 covers 13 residues. CDR3 nucleotide sequence: TGTGCCAGCAGCCTTCAGGCTGGAAACACCATATATTTT. Amino acid sequence: CASSLQAGNTIYF.

The table lists this clonotype with a few counts. The rearrangement joins TRBV7-3 to TRBJ2-1; D call uncertain. The CDR3 consists of 13 residues. The ends were cut back, 4 bases at V and 4 bases at J, with 8 bases in the middle. The germline V gene encodes CDR1 SGHTA and CDR2 FQGTGA. CDR3 nucleotides: TGTGCCAGCAGCTCTTCAGAGTACAATGAGCAGTTCTTC. This sequence encodes CASSSSEYNEQFF.

The rearrangement uses TRBV19 and TRBJ2-5; TRBD2 aligns across 7 bases. This CDR3 is built from 16 residues. V shed 5 bases and J 5 bases; nucleotides not matched to a gene: 14. Germline V gene sequence: CDR1 LNHDA, CDR2 SQIVND (reference sequence). The CDR3 sequence: CASSARMRGTGETQYF. CDR3 coding DNA: TGTGCCAGTAGTGCCCGCATGCGGGGGACGGGGGAGACCCAGTACTTC.

Remarks on this clonotype: A single base separates this from a much larger clone, so it may be a read error. The CDR3 DNA follows: TGCAGTGCTAGCCTTGGACAGGGGAAGATCTACGGGCAGTACTTC. It yields the protein CSASLGQGKIYGQYF. The chain uses TRBV20-1 and TRBJ2-7; 9 bases align to TRBD1. The V gene's germline CDR1 is DFQATT and CDR2 SNEGSKA (reference sequence). This CDR3 comprises 15 residues.

This clonotype has a count of ten or more. The chain uses TRBV29-1 and TRBJ2-3, with D perhaps matching TRBD1 (6 bases). The germline V and J ends were trimmed by 4 bases and 2 bases, with 10 bases remaining between them. The germline V gene has CDR1 SQVTM and CDR2 ANQGSEA. The CDR3 consists of 13 residues. CDR3 residues: CSVAGTPTDTQYF. DNA for the CDR3: TGCAGCGTTGCCGGGACACCCACAGATACGCAGTATTTT.

This clonotype was counted a few times. V is TRBV11-2 and J is TRBJ2-5; D may match TRBD1 or TRBD2 (5 bases each). The germline V gene encodes CDR1 SGHAT and CDR2 FQNNGV. V gave up 1 base and J gave up 4 bases, with 13 bases separating them. This CDR3 is built from 15 residues. CDR3 loop: CASSLGVGAGETQYF. Written as DNA, the CDR3 is TGTGCCAGCAGCTTAGGTGTCGGGGCCGGAGAGACCCAGTACTTC.

The chain links TRBV10-3 to TRBJ1-5; a weak D match, TRBD1 (6 bases). Looked up from germline, CDR1 is ENHRY and CDR2 is SYGVKD. V lost 6 bases and J lost 3, with 12 bases in between. The CDR3 is made up of 14 amino acids. This CDR3 is CAIRGTGNNQPQHF. Here the CDR3 DNA reads TGTGCCATCAGGGGAACAGGGAACAATCAGCCCCAGCATTTT.

The V and J genes are TRBV6-2 or TRBV6-3 and TRBJ1-4; unclear D gene. The CDR3 length is 14 residues. The ends were cut back, 6 bases at V and 2 bases at J, with 10 bases in the middle. Germline V gene data show CDR1 as MNHEY and CDR2 as SVGEGT. The CDR3 protein is CASSPKLTNEKLFF. The DNA of the CDR3 is TGTGCCAGCAGCCCGAAGCTCACTAATGAAAAACTGTTTTTT.

This clonotype came up many times. The chain has TRBV20-1 and TRBJ1-1, with a possible D match to TRBD1 (5 bases). Trimming shortened V by 2 bases and J by 2 bases, and 9 bases separated the two germline ends. This CDR3 has 13 amino acids. CDR1 DFQATT and CDR2 SNEGSKA come from the germline V gene (reference sequence). Here the CDR3 reads CSARRGANTEAFF. In DNA form, the CDR3 reads TGCAGTGCTAGAAGGGGAGCTAACACTGAAGCTTTCTTT.

The sample holds many counts of this clonotype. CDR3 nucleotide sequence: TGCAGTGCTAGTAAGGGGGCGACTAACTATGGCTACACCTTC. This codes for CSASKGATNYGYTF. V is TRBV20-1 and J is TRBJ1-2, with 7 bases aligning to TRBD1. V gave up 3 bases and J gave up 0 bases; unmatched junction bases: 4. The CDR3 loop spans 14 amino acids. Germline V gives CDR1 DFQATT, CDR2 SNEGSKA (reference sequence).

This clonotype was observed at least ten times. This chain connects TRBV7-3 to TRBJ2-1; 7 positions agree with TRBD2. With 5 bases clipped from V and 4 bases from J, the junction kept 8 bases outside the gene matches. Germline V gene data show CDR1 as SGHTA and CDR2 as FQGTGA. The CDR3 has 15 residues. The CDR3 DNA sequence: TGTGCCAGCAGCCAGTGGGGGGGGGATTACAATGAGCAGTTCTTC. Its protein is CASSQWGGDYNEQFF.

As for this clonotype: This may be a read error, as it is one base from a much larger clone. This chain links TRBV3-1 with TRBJ1-2; D perhaps matches TRBD1 (5 bases). The CDR3 extends over 13 amino acids. Germline V lookup: CDR1 LGHDT, CDR2 YNNKEL (reference sequence). The CDR3 bases are TGTGCCAGCAGCCCATTTGCAGGGTATGACTACACCTTC. It codes for CASSPFAGYDYTF.

This clonotype showed up just a few times. The CDR3 nucleotides are TGTGCCAGCAGTGCAGGACAGGGGAGGAACAATGAGCAGTTCTTC. Protein product: CASSAGQGRNNEQFF. The chain recombines TRBV25-1 with TRBJ2-1; TRBD1 aligns across 9 bases. Trimming at V came to 4 bases and at J to 5 bases, leaving 6 bases not matched to a gene. Germline lookup yields CDR1 MGHDK and CDR2 SYGVNS. This CDR3 is built from 15 residues.

The table lists this clonotype with a few counts. The gene calls are TRBV27 and TRBJ2-2; 9 nucleotides match TRBD1. The CDR3 has 17 residues. The V and J ends lost 10 bases and 1 base, in that order; junction bases with no gene match: 13. The germline V gene encodes CDR1 MNHEY and CDR2 SMNVEV (reference sequence). CDR3 protein: CATKGQGIQLNTGELFF. The CDR3 bases are TGTGCCACCAAAGGACAGGGGATACAACTGAACACCGGGGAGCTGTTTTTT.

This clonotype was picked up many times. The V gene is TRBV5-1, the J gene TRBJ1-1, with TRBD1 matching over 8 bases. Unmatched junction bases numbered 7, after V lost 3 bases and J lost 3 bases. Per the germline V gene, CDR1 is SGHRS and CDR2 is YFSETQ. The CDR3 has 15 amino acids. CDR3 sequence (DNA): TGCGCCAGCAGCTCGGGACAGGCTGGGGACACTGAAGCTTTCTTT. Its protein is CASSSGQAGDTEAFF.

This clonotype was recorded many times. The genes are TRBV7-9 and TRBJ2-1; tentatively, D is TRBD1 (6 bases). Germline CDR1 reads SEHNR; CDR2 reads FQNEAQ (reference sequence). The CDR3 loop spans 16 amino acids. V was cut by 9 bases and J by 5 bases, with 23 bases left in between. The CDR3 region is CASRPRYRDGHNEQFF. The CDR3 nucleotides are TGTGCCAGTAGACCGAGATACAGGGATGGGCACAATGAGCAGTTCTTC.

This clonotype has just a few counts. This chain connects TRBV5-1 to TRBJ2-5; weak D call: TRBD2 (5 bases). Germline V CDR1 and CDR2: SGHRS, YFSETQ. The ends were cut back, 3 bases at V and 2 bases at J, with 14 bases in the middle. This CDR3 has 15 residues. In nucleotides, the CDR3 is TGCGCCAGCAGCTACCAGCGGAAACTTCAAGAGACCCAGTACTTC. It encodes CASSYQRKLQETQYF.

The V call is TRBV30, the J call TRBJ1-4, with D maybe TRBD1 (6 bases). The germline CDR1 and CDR2 sequences are GTSNPN and SVGIG (reference sequence). Deletions cut 2 bases from V and 1 base from J, with 11 bases between. The CDR3 runs to 15 residues. For the CDR3, the DNA is TGTGCCTGGAGTTCACAGGGTGGAACTAATGAAAAACTGTTTTTT. This codes for CAWSSQGGTNEKLFF.

In its sample, this clonotype was seen a few times. As DNA, the CDR3 is TGTGCCAGCAGCTTAGCGGTGGTACCCAATGAGCAGTTCTTC. Its protein is CASSLAVVPNEQFF. This rearrangement joins TRBV7-2 to TRBJ2-1; no reliable D call. The V end lost 0 bases, the J end lost 6 bases, and 9 bases lay between the germline ends. CDR1 and CDR2 from the germline V gene are SGHTA and FQGNSA. The CDR3 runs 14 residues.

This clonotype was recorded many times. The chain couples TRBV28 to TRBJ2-7; a possible D gene is TRBD2 (6 bases). The germline V gene encodes CDR1 MDHEN and CDR2 SYDVKM. V lost 5 bases and J lost 2, with 13 bases in between. The CDR3 is 14 residues long. CDR3: CASSPGGAPYEQYF. In DNA form, the CDR3 reads TGTGCCAGCAGTCCCGGCGGGGCCCCCTACGAGCAGTACTTC.

This clonotype was found many times. The chain employs TRBV27 and TRBJ1-1, with 8 bases aligning to TRBD1. The junction had 9 bases not matched to a gene; V was cut back by 6 bases and J by 3 bases. Germline V lookup: CDR1 MNHEY, CDR2 SMNVEV (reference sequence). The CDR3 has 15 residues. The CDR3 nucleotides read TGTGCCAGCAGGGCCCCAGGGGGCGGGTACACTGAAGCTTTCTTT. Translation: CASRAPGGGYTEAFF.

This clonotype showed up just a few times. The chain has TRBV7-9 and TRBJ2-4, with 9 bases lining up with TRBD1. The CDR3 length is 18 residues. V lost 5 bases to trimming and J lost 6 bases; unmatched junction nucleotides: 17. Looked up from germline, CDR1 is SEHNR and CDR2 is FQNEAQ (reference sequence). The CDR3 region has the DNA TGTGCCAGCAGCCACCCTCCGGGACAGGGTCCCTCCGGAAACATTCAGTACTTC. Translation gives CASSHPPGQGPSGNIQYF.

This chain uses TRBV19 with TRBJ1-2; 10 bases fit TRBD1. The CDR3 consists of 13 residues. Germline V gene sequence: CDR1 LNHDA, CDR2 SQIVND (reference sequence). V was pared by 6 bases and J by 6 bases, with 4 bases of the junction left unmatched. The CDR3 loop reads CASSQDRGNGYTF. The DNA for the CDR3 is TGTGCCAGTAGCCAGGACAGGGGGAATGGCTACACCTTC.

Concerning this clonotype: A much larger clone is a single base away; this may be a read error. The rearrangement links TRBV30 to TRBJ1-5; tentative D call: TRBD1 (6 bases). The CDR3 sequence is 15 residues long. Germline CDR1 reads GTSNPN; CDR2 reads SVGIG (reference sequence). Trimming removed 4 bases at V and 6 bases at J, with 19 bases between. CDR3 in DNA: TGTGCCTGGAAGCGGGCAGGGGCTGAAAGTCAGCCCCAGCATTTT. The encoded protein is CAWKRAGAESQPQHF.

This clonotype was seen many times. This sequence joins TRBV5-1 and TRBJ2-1; 7 nucleotides match TRBD1. Germline lookup yields CDR1 SGHRS and CDR2 YFSETQ. With V trimmed by 7 bases and J by 5 bases, 6 bases remained unmatched. CDR3 size: 13 residues. CDR3 DNA sequence: TGCGCCAGCTCGTGGCAGGGGGACAATGAGCAGTTCTTC. Encoded protein: CASSWQGDNEQFF. Full variable domain (remainder filled in from reference TRBV5-1 and TRBJ2-1): KAGVTQTPRYLIKTRGQQVTLSCSPISGHRSVSWYQQTPGQGLQFLFEYFSETQRNKGNFPGRFSGRQFSNSRSEMNVSTLELGDSALYLCASSWQGDNEQFFGPGTRLTVL.